This T cell receptor (beta chain) originates from a study of blood T cell repertoires in COVID-19. Whole-study context: The analysed material was cDNA or gDNA that came from T cells, B-cell-depleted T cells, or PBMCs.

In germline, CDR1 is SGHDT, CDR2 YYEEEE. Losses at the gene ends were 4 bases for V and 6 bases for J; bases not matched to a gene: 13. The CDR3 consists of 16 residues. TCRdb's table, derived via immunoSEQ multiplex PCR, lists solely in-frame clones and lacks some. The sample contains about 150,000 clones, around 85% of which appear only once. The chain couples TRBV5-6 to TRBJ2-7; 10 nucleotides align to TRBD1. The sample comprised peripheral blood. The sequence derives from a man older than 75 with COVID-19, enrolled during active disease. CDR3 sequence (DNA): TGTGCCAGCAGCCCGGGACAGGGGAGTCGACTAGCCGAGCAGTACTTC. This encodes CASSPGQGSRLAEQYF.